The rows below give T cell receptor beta chains drawn from one sample of a study of beta chain features in type 1 diabetes. TCRdb's copy holds only in-frame clones and misses some; the assay was immunoSEQ multiplex PCR. Among a few hundred thousand clones, over 13% were seen once, and the ten largest hold around 0.02%. The sequencing input was naive CD4+ T cells from blood. The receptors originated from a woman aged 18-29 years in good health. Both conserved end residues are part of each CDR3. The D gene is left open where the match is weak. Size values are once, few and many counts, or a class for expanded clones, and some rows have none.

TRBV5-1	TRBJ2-1	NA	TRBD1	TGCGCCAGCAGCCCGGGACAGGGGGCTTACAATGAGCAGTTCTTC	CASSPGQGAYNEQFF
TRBV7-9	TRBJ2-4	NA	NA	TGTGCCAGCAGCTTAGCGAACGGACTAAATTACATTCAGTACTTC	CASSLANGLNYIQYF
TRBV18	TRBJ2-2	NA	TRBD1	TGTGCCAGCTCGGAGTTTGGGACAGCGAACACCGGGGAGCTGTTTTTT	CASSEFGTANTGELFF
TRBV4-1	TRBJ2-1	NA	TRBD2	TGCGCCAGCAGCCAAGGTCTCCAGCGGGGGCCCTACAATGAGCAGTTCTTC	CASSQGLQRGPYNEQFF
TRBV5-6	TRBJ2-5	few	TRBD2	TGTGCCAGCAGCTTGGATCCGGGACTAGCGGGAGCCCGGGAGACCCAGTACTTC	CASSLDPGLAGARETQYF
TRBV4-3	TRBJ2-1	few	TRBD2	TGCGCCAGCTCCCCCGGACTAGCGGGAGGTCAGTCTGAGCAGTTCTTC	CASSPGLAGGQSEQFF
TRBV10-3	TRBJ2-7	few	TRBD2	TGTGCCACGGAGACTAGCGGGAGCAACGAGCAGTACTTC	CATETSGSNEQYF
TRBV2	TRBJ2-1	few	NA	TGTGCCAGCACGCGGGGAAAGGGTGAGCAGTTCTTC	CASTRGKGEQFF
TRBV5-1	TRBJ2-7	few	NA	TGCGCCAGCAGCTTGGAGCCCACTTTAGGGAGCCCCTACGAGCAGTACTTC	CASSLEPTLGSPYEQYF
TRBV15	TRBJ1-5	few	NA	TGTGCCACCAGCAGAGAGCAGGGGAGATCCCAGCATTTT	CATSREQGRSQHF
TRBV7-2	TRBJ1-5	NA	TRBD1	TGTGCCAGCAGCCGCCGACAGGGTGGACAGCCCCAGCATTTT	CASSRRQGGQPQHF
TRBV29-1	TRBJ2-2	NA	TRBD1	TGCAGCGTCAGACCCGGGACAGTGAACACCGGGGAGCTGTTTTTT	CSVRPGTVNTGELFF
TRBV7-9	TRBJ1-2	NA	NA	TGTGCCAGCAGCTGGACAGATATTAACTATGGCTACACCTTC	CASSWTDINYGYTF
TRBV7-2	TRBJ2-7	NA	TRBD2	TGTGCCAGCAGCTTAATAGCGGGAGGGCCCGTGCAGTACTTC	CASSLIAGGPVQYF
TRBV11-1	TRBJ2-1	NA	NA	TGTGCCAGCAGCTTTAGGCAGGGGAGCGAGCAGTTCTTC	CASSFRQGSEQFF
TRBV5-1	TRBJ1-1	few	TRBD1	TGCGCCAGCAGTTGGGACAGCCCCACTGAAGCTTTCTTT	CASSWDSPTEAFF
TRBV6-5	TRBJ1-1	NA	NA	TGTGCCAGCAGATCTAACACTGAAGCTTTCTTT	CASRSNTEAFF
TRBV15	TRBJ2-2	few	NA	TGTGCCACCAGCAGAGACTTGACTAGGACCGGGGAGCTGTTTTTT	CATSRDLTRTGELFF
TRBV19	TRBJ2-4	few	TRBD1	TGTGCCAGTAGTGATTCCTTGGGGACAGGGGGGCTAAACATTCAGTACTTC	CASSDSLGTGGLNIQYF
TRBV5-1	TRBJ1-5	NA	NA	TGCGCCAGCAGCTTGGATGGCCAGCCCCAGCATTTT	CASSLDGQPQHF
TRBV6-1	TRBJ2-7	NA	NA	TGTGCCAGCACCGACTACTACGAGCAGTACTTC	CASTDYYEQYF
TRBV27	TRBJ2-7	few	TRBD1	TGTGCCAGCAGTTCCCGACCCGGGACAGGGTACGAGCAGTACTTC	CASSSRPGTGYEQYF
TRBV7-2	TRBJ2-1	NA	TRBD1	TGTGCCAGCAGCCTAACAGGGGGAGGATACAATGAGCAGTTCTTC	CASSLTGGGYNEQFF
TRBV5-4	TRBJ2-5	NA	TRBD1	TGTGCCAGCAGCTTGAGGGAGACAGGGGTAGAGACCCAGTACTTC	CASSLRETGVETQYF